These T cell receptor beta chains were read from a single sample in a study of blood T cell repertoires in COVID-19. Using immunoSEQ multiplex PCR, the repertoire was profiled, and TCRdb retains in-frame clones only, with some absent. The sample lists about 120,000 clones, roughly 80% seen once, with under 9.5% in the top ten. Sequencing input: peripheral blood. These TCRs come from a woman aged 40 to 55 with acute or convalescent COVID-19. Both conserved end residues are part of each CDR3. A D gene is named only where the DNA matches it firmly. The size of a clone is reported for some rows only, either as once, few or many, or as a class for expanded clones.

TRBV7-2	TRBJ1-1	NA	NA	TGTGCCAGCACGAGACAGGCGAACACTGAAGCTTTCTTT	CASTRQANTEAFF
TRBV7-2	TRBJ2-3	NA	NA	TGTGCCAGCAGCCCTAGACCCGGCATCGCTAGCACAGATACGCAGTATTTT	CASSPRPGIASTDTQYF
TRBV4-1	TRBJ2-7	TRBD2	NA	TGCGCCAGCAGCCGATATAGCGGGGGCGGGGGGTACGAGCAGTACTTC	CASSRYSGGGGYEQYF
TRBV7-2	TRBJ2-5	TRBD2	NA	TGTGCCAGCAGCTCGCGGGGTAGCGGGGTTCGAGAGACCCAGTACTTC	CASSSRGSGVRETQYF
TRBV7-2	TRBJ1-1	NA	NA	TGTGCCAGCAGCTTATACGGGGGGCGGGGCACTGAAGCTTTCTTT	CASSLYGGRGTEAFF
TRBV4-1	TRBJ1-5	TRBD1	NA	TGCGCCAGCAGCCAAGTCCCAGGGGGCGATCAGCCCCAGCATTTT	CASSQVPGGDQPQHF
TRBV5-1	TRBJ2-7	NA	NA	TGCGCCAGCAGCAGGTCCCGGGACAATTACGAGCAGTACTTC	CASSRSRDNYEQYF
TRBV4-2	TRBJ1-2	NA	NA	TGTGCCAGCAGCCAAGAGGTCAGGGGACCTAACTATGGCTACACCTTC	CASSQEVRGPNYGYTF
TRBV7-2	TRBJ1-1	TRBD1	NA	TGTGCCAGCAGCTTAGATCAGGGGGTCGCTTTCTTT	CASSLDQGVAFF
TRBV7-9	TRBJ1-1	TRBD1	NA	TGTGCCAGCAGCTCGGGACAGCCAATGAACACTGAAGCTTTCTTT	CASSSGQPMNTEAFF
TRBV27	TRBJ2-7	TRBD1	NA	TGTGCCAGCAGCTCCCGGGACAGGGGACTCGAGCAGTACTTC	CASSSRDRGLEQYF
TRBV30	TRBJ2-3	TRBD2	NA	TGTGCCTGGAGTGTAAGGCGGGGGAGCACAGATACGCAGTATTTT	CAWSVRRGSTDTQYF
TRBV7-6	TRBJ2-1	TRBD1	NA	TGTGCCAGCAGCAAATTCGAACAGGGGCTTGAGCAGTTCTTC	CASSKFEQGLEQFF
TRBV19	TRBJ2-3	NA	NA	TGTGCCAGTAGTATACGACTTATAGCAGATACGCAGTATTTT	CASSIRLIADTQYF
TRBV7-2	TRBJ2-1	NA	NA	TGTGCCAGCAGCTTAGAGGGGTTCTACAATGAGCAGTTCTTC	CASSLEGFYNEQFF
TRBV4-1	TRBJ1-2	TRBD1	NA	TGCGCCAGCAGCCAAGGACAGGGGGAATACGGCTACACCTTC	CASSQGQGEYGYTF
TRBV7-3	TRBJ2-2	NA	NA	TGTGCCAGCAGCCTCACCGGGGAGCTGTTTTTT	CASSLTGELFF
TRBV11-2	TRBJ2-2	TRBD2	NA	TGTGCCAGCACCATAGCGGGGGGCCTGATCACCGGGGAGCTGTTTTTT	CASTIAGGLITGELFF
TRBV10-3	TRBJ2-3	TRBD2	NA	TGTGCCATCAGTGAAGACGGGGGGGACACAGATACGCAGTATTTT	CAISEDGGDTDTQYF
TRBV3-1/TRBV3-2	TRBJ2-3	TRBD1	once	TGTGCCAGCAGCCGCTCAGGGGGAGATACGCAGTATTTT	CASSRSGGDTQYF
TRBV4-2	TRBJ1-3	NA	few	TGTGCCAGCAGCCAAGACTTGGGGCTAACTGGAAACACCATATATTTT	CASSQDLGLTGNTIYF
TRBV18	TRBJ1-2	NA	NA	TGTGCCAGCTCACCCCCGGGGGGGGATGGCTACACCTTC	CASSPPGGDGYTF
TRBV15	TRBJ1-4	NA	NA	TGTGCCACCAGCAGGAAGAGAGTAGGAGGGCCTAATGAAAAACTGTTTTTT	CATSRKRVGGPNEKLFF
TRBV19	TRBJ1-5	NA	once	TGTGCCAGTAGTATAATATGGGGAGGCAATCAGCCCCAGCATTTT	CASSIIWGGNQPQHF
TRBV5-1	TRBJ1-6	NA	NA	TGCGCCAGCAGCTTGGCCAGGGCGGATTCACCCCTCCACTTT	CASSLARADSPLHF
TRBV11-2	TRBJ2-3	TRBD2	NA	TGTGCCAGCAGCATCCGGGGGGGAGATACGCAGTATTTT	CASSIRGGDTQYF
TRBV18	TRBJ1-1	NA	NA	TGTGCCAGCTCACCATCGGGAATGAACACTGAAGCTTTCTTT	CASSPSGMNTEAFF
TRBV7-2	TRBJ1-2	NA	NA	TGTGCCAGCAGCTGGCGGGCAAACTATGGCTACACCTTC	CASSWRANYGYTF
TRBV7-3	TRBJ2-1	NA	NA	TGTGCCAGCAGCTTCGCGGGGAATGAGCAGTTCTTC	CASSFAGNEQFF
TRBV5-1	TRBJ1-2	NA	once	TGCGCCAGCAGCTTGGGACAAAACTATGGCTACACCTTC	CASSLGQNYGYTF
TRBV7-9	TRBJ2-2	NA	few	TGTGCCAGCAGCTCCCCAGGTACCGGGGAGCTGTTTTTT	CASSSPGTGELFF
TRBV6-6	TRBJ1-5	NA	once	TGTGCCAGCAGCAGAACAGGGAGTAATCAGCCCCAGCATTTT	CASSRTGSNQPQHF